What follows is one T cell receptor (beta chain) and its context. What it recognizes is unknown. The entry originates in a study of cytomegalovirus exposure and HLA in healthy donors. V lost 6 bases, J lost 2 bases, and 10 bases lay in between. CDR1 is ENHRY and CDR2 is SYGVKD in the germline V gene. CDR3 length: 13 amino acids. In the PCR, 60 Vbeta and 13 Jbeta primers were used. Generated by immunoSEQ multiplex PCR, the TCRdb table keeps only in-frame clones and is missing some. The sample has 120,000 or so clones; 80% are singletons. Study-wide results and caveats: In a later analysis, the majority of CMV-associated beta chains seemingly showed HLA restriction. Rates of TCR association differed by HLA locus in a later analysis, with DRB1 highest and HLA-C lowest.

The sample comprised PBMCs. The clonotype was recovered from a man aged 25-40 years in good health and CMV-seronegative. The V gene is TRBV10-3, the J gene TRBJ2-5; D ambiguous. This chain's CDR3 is CAISEELQETQYF. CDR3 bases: TGTGCCATCAGCGAAGAGTTACAAGAGACCCAGTACTTC.